This T cell receptor beta chain was captured by sequencing in a study of blood T cell repertoires in COVID-19. About the study: Samples representing acute and convalescent COVID-19 were sourced from the United States, Italy and Spain.

The CDR3 totals 14 residues. V was pared by 0 bases and J by 6 bases, with 10 bases between. Germline V gives CDR1 SGDLS, CDR2 YYNGEE. Here immunoSEQ multiplex PCR was the method, and the copy in TCRdb shows in-frame clones only, minus some. The sample includes about 39,000 clones, 75% to 85% of them seen just once. This chain links TRBV9 with TRBJ2-1; possibly TRBD1 for D (6 bases). This clonotype originated in a human donor in a cohort sampled during active COVID-19. Sequencing used peripheral blood. The CDR3 coding sequence is TGTGCCAGCAGCGTAGTAGGACAGACCAATGAGCAGTTCTTC. This encodes CASSVVGQTNEQFF.